The present entry profiles one TCR beta chain with its context. The antigen remains unidentified. The data derive from a study of cytomegalovirus exposure and HLA in healthy donors. Notes on the study in general: HLA alleles were associated with roughly 17,000 TCR beta sequences in a later analysis at 0.05 false discovery rate. A few V segments could not be told apart, such as TRBV6-2 and TRBV6-3, and were left out. Solely CMV serostatus was available to characterize immune exposure. Investigators reported some 150 TCR beta chains as tied to cytomegalovirus.

Primers included in the PCR were 60 Vbeta and 13 Jbeta primers. Some clones are missing from TCRdb's copy, which holds only in-frame ones; the method was immunoSEQ multiplex PCR. Altogether about 60,000 clones are present, 80% being singletons, with the ten largest covering almost 6%. V shed 0 bases and J shed 1 base, with 9 bases lying between them. CDR1 KGHSH and CDR2 LQKENI come from the germline V gene. The CDR3 covers 16 residues. Sequences were obtained from PBMCs. The V and J genes are TRBV18 and TRBJ2-2; tentative D call: TRBD2 (6 bases). The sequence was obtained from a male donor in good health and CMV-seronegative. The CDR3 coding sequence is TGTGCCAGCTCACCACCCACCGGGGGGAACACCGGGGAGCTGTTTTTT. Residues: CASSPPTGGNTGELFF.